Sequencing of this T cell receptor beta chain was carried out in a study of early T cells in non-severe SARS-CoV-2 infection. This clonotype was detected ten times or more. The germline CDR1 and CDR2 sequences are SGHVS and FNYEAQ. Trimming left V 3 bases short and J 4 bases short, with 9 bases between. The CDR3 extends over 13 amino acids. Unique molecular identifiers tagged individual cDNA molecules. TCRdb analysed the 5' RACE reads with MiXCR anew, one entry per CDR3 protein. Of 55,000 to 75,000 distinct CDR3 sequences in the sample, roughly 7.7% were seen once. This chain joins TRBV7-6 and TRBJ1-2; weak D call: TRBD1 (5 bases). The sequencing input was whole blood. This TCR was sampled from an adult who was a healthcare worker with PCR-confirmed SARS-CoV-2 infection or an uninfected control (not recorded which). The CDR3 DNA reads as TGTGCCAGCAGCTTGGTGAGGGGCTATGGCTACACCTTC. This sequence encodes CASSLVRGYGYTF. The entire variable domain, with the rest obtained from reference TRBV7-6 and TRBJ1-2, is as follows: GAGVSQSPRYKVTKRGQDVALRCDPISGHVSLYWYRQALGQGPEFLTYFNYEAQQDKSGLPNDRFSAERPEGSISTLTIQRTEQRDSAMYRCASSLVRGYGYTFGSGTRLTVV.